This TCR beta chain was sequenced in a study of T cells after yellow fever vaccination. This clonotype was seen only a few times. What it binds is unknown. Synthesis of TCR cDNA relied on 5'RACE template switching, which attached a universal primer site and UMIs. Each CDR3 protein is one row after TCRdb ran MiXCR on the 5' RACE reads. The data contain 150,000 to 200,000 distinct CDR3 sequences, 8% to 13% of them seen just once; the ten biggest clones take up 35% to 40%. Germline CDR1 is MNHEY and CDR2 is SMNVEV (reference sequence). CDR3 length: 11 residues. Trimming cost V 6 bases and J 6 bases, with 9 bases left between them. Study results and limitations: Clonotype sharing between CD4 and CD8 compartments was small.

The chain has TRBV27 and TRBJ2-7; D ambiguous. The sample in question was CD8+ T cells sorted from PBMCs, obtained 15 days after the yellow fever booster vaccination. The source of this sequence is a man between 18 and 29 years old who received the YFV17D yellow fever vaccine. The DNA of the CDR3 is TGTGCCAGCAGAAGCCTAGGCGAGCAGTACTTC. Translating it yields CASRSLGEQYF.